One and the same sample provided the 24 T cell receptor beta chains below, sequenced in a study of T cell responses to AZD1222 COVID-19 vaccine. Assay used: immunoSEQ multiplex PCR; TCRdb lists only in-frame clones, some missing. Seen here are about 130,000 clones, more than 85% observed once, and the top ten hold around 5%. The sample here was peripheral blood, taken on day 0 of AZD1222 vaccination. Source of these receptors: an adult in good health.

This chain links TRBV7-3 with TRBJ1-1, with D tentatively TRBD1 (5 bases). The V end was cut by 1 base, the J end by 6 bases, with 12 bases between. Germline-derived CDR1 and CDR2 are SGHTA and FQGTGA. The CDR3 is 14 amino acids. The CDR3 reads CASSLNPGDPEAFF. The DNA of the CDR3 is TGTGCCAGCAGCTTAAACCCCGGGGACCCTGAAGCTTTCTTT.

This clone was seen once. For the CDR3, the DNA is TGTGCCAGCTCACCACCGGGCCAGGGAGAAGATTCACCCCTCCACTTT. It translates to CASSPPGQGEDSPLHF. The genes are TRBV18 and TRBJ1-6, with a tentative D call TRBD1 (5 bases). The germline CDR1 and CDR2 sequences are KGHSH and LQKENI. This CDR3 is built from 16 residues. Trimming removed 0 bases from V and 8 bases from J, with 14 bases in between.

V is TRBV2 and J is TRBJ2-1; D gene ambiguous. The V and J ends lost 1 base and 2 bases respectively, with 9 bases between them. The CDR3 length is 15 residues. Germline V lookup: CDR1 SNHLY, CDR2 FYNNEI. The CDR3 bases are TGTGCCAGCAGTGAAGAGGGATTTACCTACAATGAGCAGTTCTTC. Protein: CASSEEGFTYNEQFF. The full variable domain, rest sourced from reference TRBV2 and TRBJ2-1, is EPEVTQTPSHQVTQMGQEVILRCVPISNHLYFYWYRQILGQKVEFLVSFYNNEISEKSEIFDDQFSVERPDGSNFTLKIRSTKLEDSAMYFCASSEEGFTYNEQFFGPGTRLTVL.

This clone was seen a single time. The rearrangement uses TRBV5-1 and TRBJ1-1; D is undetermined. Germline CDR1 SGHRS, CDR2 YFSETQ. The CDR3 length is 13 residues. The V gene lost 1 base and the J gene lost 2 bases, with 6 bases spanning the gap. The CDR3 DNA reads TGCGCCAGCAGCTTGAACCTCAACACTGAAGCTTTCTTT. Amino acids: CASSLNLNTEAFF.

The gene calls are TRBV6-6 and TRBJ2-3; 9 positions match TRBD2. With 7 bases clipped from V and 6 bases from J, the junction kept 11 bases outside the gene matches. Germline lookup yields CDR1 MNHNY and CDR2 SVGAGI (reference sequence). This CDR3 comprises 15 residues. CDR3 nucleotides: TGTGCCAGCACTCTAGGGCGGGAGGGCCCGGATACGCAGTATTTT. Translation gives CASTLGREGPDTQYF.

The rearrangement joins TRBV5-5 to TRBJ1-1, with D possibly matching TRBD1 (5 bases). There are 12 residues in the CDR3. Germline-derived CDR1 and CDR2 are SGHKS and YYEKEE (reference sequence). Trimming pared 7 bases from V and 8 bases from J, leaving 15 bases between. In nucleotides, the CDR3 is TGTGCCAGCGGGTTAGGGGATTCAGAAGCTTTCTTT. This codes for CASGLGDSEAFF.

The chain links TRBV3-1 (or the pseudogene TRBV3-2) to TRBJ2-7; 7 bases map to TRBD2. The germline V gene encodes CDR1 LGHDT and CDR2 YNNKEL (reference sequence). V shed 2 bases and J 0 bases; nucleotides not matched to a gene: 7. This CDR3 is built from 16 residues. For the CDR3, the DNA is TGTGCCAGCAGCCAATTTTCTAGCGGAAGCTCCTACGAGCAGTACTTC. Protein sequence: CASSQFSSGSSYEQYF.

This clone was seen more than once but under ten times. The chain couples TRBV10-3 to TRBJ1-4; no reliable D call. Trimming took 0 bases from V and 0 from J, leaving 5 bases between them. The CDR3 extends over 15 amino acids. Germline V gene sequence: CDR1 ENHRY, CDR2 SYGVKD. CDR3 in DNA: TGTGCCATCAGTGAGTCAGAGGCAACTAATGAAAAACTGTTTTTT. Its protein is CAISESEATNEKLFF.

A single count supports this clone. The rearrangement joins TRBV18 to TRBJ2-7, with unresolved D. Germline values: CDR1 KGHSH, CDR2 LQKENI. Trimming stripped 6 bases from V and 0 bases from J, with 18 bases between. The CDR3 loop spans 16 amino acids. Here the CDR3 reads CASSPRERLSSYEQYF. The CDR3 nucleotides are TGTGCCAGCTCCCCCCGTGAGCGCCTGAGCTCCTACGAGCAGTACTTC.

V usage is TRBV2 and J usage is TRBJ1-1, with 7 bases aligning to TRBD1. V shed 7 bases, J shed 5 bases, and the junction held 4 bases outside the gene matches. The CDR3 has 12 residues. The germline V gene has CDR1 SNHLY and CDR2 FYNNEI. The CDR3 is CASTQTGTEAFF. CDR3 DNA sequence: TGTGCCAGCACCCAGACAGGGACTGAAGCTTTCTTT.

The chain employs TRBV28 and TRBJ1-4; maybe TRBD1 (6 bases). CDR3 length equals 15 residues. Germline lookup yields CDR1 MDHEN and CDR2 SYDVKM. The V end lost 1 base, the J end lost 4 bases, and 10 bases lay between the germline ends. The CDR3 DNA follows: TGTGCCAGCAGTTTATTGGGACAACGTAATGAAAAACTGTTTTTT. This codes for CASSLLGQRNEKLFF.

CDR3 protein: CAPPLAAYEQYF. CDR3 in DNA: TGTGCCCCCCCACTAGCGGCCTACGAGCAGTACTTC. The chain joins TRBV30 to TRBJ2-7, with 8 bases aligning to TRBD2. From germline, CDR1 is GTSNPN and CDR2 SVGIG (reference sequence). Losses at the gene ends were 8 bases for V and 2 bases for J; bases not matched to a gene: 5. The CDR3 covers 12 residues.

The chain combines TRBV28 with TRBJ2-7; 12 nucleotides agree with TRBD1. The ends lost 2 bases at V and 1 base at J; junction bases unmatched: 6. Germline lookup yields CDR1 MDHEN and CDR2 SYDVKM. This CDR3 region has 17 residues. The CDR3 nucleotides are TGTGCCAGCAGTTTACCGGGACAGGGGGCTCGATCCTACGAGCAGTACTTC. Translating gives CASSLPGQGARSYEQYF.

V usage is TRBV5-3 and J usage is TRBJ2-1; 11 bases agree with TRBD2. TRBV5-3 is known as an ORF, though its function is uncertain. Unmatched junction bases numbered 11, after V lost 3 bases and J lost 9 bases. This CDR3 is built from 16 residues. The CDR3 nucleotides read TGTGCCAGAAGCTCTCCTCTAGCGGGAGGTAACGGTGAGCAGTTCTTC. Encoded protein: CARSSPLAGGNGEQFF.

This chain connects TRBV19 to TRBJ1-2; 7 bases align to TRBD1. The CDR3 is 15 amino acids. V lost 6 bases and J lost 3; bases outside the gene matches: 10. Germline lookup yields CDR1 LNHDA and CDR2 SQIVND (reference sequence). CDR3 bases: TGTGCCAGTAGCTACGACAGGGACCTACACTATGGCTACACCTTC. Its protein is CASSYDRDLHYGYTF. Supplemented by reference TRBV19 and TRBJ1-2, the full variable domain reads DGGITQSPKYLFRKEGQNVTLSCEQNLNHDAMYWYRQDPGQGLRLIYYSQIVNDFQKGDIAEGYSVSREKKESFPLTVTSAQKNPTAFYLCASSYDRDLHYGYTFGSGTRLTVV.

The rearrangement links TRBV28 to TRBJ1-4; D is uncertain. The V end lost 2 bases, the J end lost 3 bases, and 7 bases lay between the germline ends. Germline V gene data show CDR1 as MDHEN and CDR2 as SYDVKM. The CDR3 totals 14 residues. The CDR3 coding sequence is TGTGCCAGCAGTTTAGCGGGGTCTAATGAAAAACTGTTTTTT. It specifies CASSLAGSNEKLFF.

The table lists this clone with a count of one. The chain links TRBV19 to TRBJ2-7; TRBD1 might be the D (5 bases). Deletions cut 7 bases from V and 3 bases from J, with 13 bases between. Germline assignment: CDR1 LNHDA and CDR2 SQIVND (reference sequence). The CDR3 loop spans 13 amino acids. CDR3 bases: TGTGCCAGTAAGGCCGACAGTGACTACGAGCAGTACTTC. Protein product: CASKADSDYEQYF. The full variable domain, its missing parts supplied by reference TRBV19 and TRBJ2-7, is DGGITQSPKYLFRKEGQNVTLSCEQNLNHDAMYWYRQDPGQGLRLIYYSQIVNDFQKGDIAEGYSVSREKKESFPLTVTSAQKNPTAFYLCASKADSDYEQYFGPGTRLTVT.

The V call is TRBV6-5, the J call TRBJ2-7; D possibly corresponds to TRBD2 (6 bases). The CDR3 is 14 residues long. V lost 8 bases, J lost 5 bases, and 19 bases lay in between. The germline V gene encodes CDR1 MNHEY and CDR2 SVGAGI. The chain's CDR3 is CASGRDAGTHEQYF. The DNA of the CDR3 is TGTGCCAGCGGGCGGGACGCTGGGACCCACGAGCAGTACTTC.

J is TRBJ2-4 and V is TRBV28; D may be TRBD2 (5 bases). Germline loops: CDR1 MDHEN, CDR2 SYDVKM. The CDR3 is made up of 19 amino acids. The V and J ends lost 5 bases and 0 bases respectively, with 23 bases between them. The CDR3 nucleotides read TGTGCCAGCAGTCTCATCCGAGGACCCGGGAAATCAGCCAAAAACATTCAGTACTTC. Encoded protein: CASSLIRGPGKSAKNIQYF. The full variable domain, completed using reference TRBV28 and TRBJ2-4, is DVKVTQSSRYLVKRTGEKVFLECVQDMDHENMFWYRQDPGLGLRLIYFSYDVKMKEKGDIPEGYSVSREKKERFSLILESASTNQTSMYLCASSLIRGPGKSAKNIQYFGAGTRLSVL.

The V and J genes are TRBV19 and TRBJ2-7; 8 bases match TRBD2. With 6 bases clipped from V and 4 bases from J, the junction kept 8 bases outside the gene matches. The CDR3 covers 14 residues. CDR1 LNHDA and CDR2 SQIVND come from the germline V gene (reference sequence). CDR3 loop: CASRPTGTRYEQYF. The CDR3 nucleotides are TGTGCCAGTAGACCGACCGGGACTAGGTACGAGCAGTACTTC.

J is TRBJ2-7 and V is TRBV6-2 or TRBV6-3; TRBD2 matches 12 bases. Looked up from germline, CDR1 is MNHEY and CDR2 is SVGEGT. This CDR3 region has 16 residues. Germline trimming cut 0 bases from V and 2 bases from J; bases unmatched to any gene: 2. The CDR3 DNA is TGTGCCAGCAGTTACTCTCGGACTAGCGGGGCCTACGAGCAGTACTTC. Encoded protein: CASSYSRTSGAYEQYF.

This chain links TRBV6-4 with TRBJ2-7; TRBD1 matches at 7 bases. Looked up from germline, CDR1 is MRHNA and CDR2 is SNTAGT. V shed 8 bases, J shed 4 bases, and the junction held 17 bases outside the gene matches. The CDR3 contains 16 residues. CDR3 in amino acids: CASRELLVTGWYEQYF. In DNA form, the CDR3 reads TGTGCCAGCCGAGAGCTCCTTGTGACAGGGTGGTACGAGCAGTACTTC.

The V call is TRBV5-6, the J call TRBJ1-2; 12 bases map to TRBD1. Trimming at V came to 4 bases and at J to 5 bases, leaving 9 bases not matched to a gene. Per the germline V gene, CDR1 is SGHDT and CDR2 is YYEEEE. There are 16 residues in the CDR3. DNA for the CDR3: TGTGCCAGCAGCGGTGGGGGACAGGGGGCGAGGTATGGCTACACCTTC. This sequence encodes CASSGGGQGARYGYTF.

CDR3 nucleotide sequence: TGTGCCAGCAGCTCCTACACAGTCGCTAACTATGGCTACACCTTC. Encoded protein: CASSSYTVANYGYTF. The chain combines TRBV7-8 with TRBJ1-2; D not resolved. V was trimmed by 4 bases and J by 0 bases, leaving 12 bases between them. The CDR3 is made up of 15 amino acids. From germline, CDR1 is SGHVS and CDR2 FQNEAQ.